Listed here are 17 T cell receptor beta chains from one sample, sequenced in a study of tumor-infiltrating lymphocytes in oesophageal squamous cell carcinoma. TCRdb processed the PCR reads anew with MiXCR; each CDR3 protein has one entry. The sample lists about 17,000 distinct CDR3 sequences; roughly 50% were seen once. Sequenced material: normal esophageal tissue next to the tumor. Receptors originate from a female donor with esophageal squamous cell carcinoma.

The chain combines TRBV12-3 or TRBV12-4 with TRBJ2-1; D uncertain. The DNA matches TRBJ2-7 better at its end, which makes the J call doubtful. The CDR3 loop spans 13 amino acids. CDR3 DNA sequence: TGTGCCAGCAGACGCAACGGTTACAATGAGCAGTACTTC. Translated: CASRRNGYNEQYF.

The V and J genes are TRBV11-2 and TRBJ2-3, with 8 bases fitting TRBD2. Germline CDR1 SGHAT, CDR2 FQNNGV. The CDR3 loop spans 16 amino acids. V was clipped by 6 bases and J by 5 bases; unmatched bases: 13. CDR3 loop: CASRHQGAGVGDTQYF. CDR3 in DNA: TGTGCCAGCAGACATCAGGGAGCGGGAGTGGGAGATACGCAGTATTTT.

The rearrangement links TRBV12-3 or TRBV12-4 to TRBJ1-6; D gene unclear. The J call is in doubt because the DNA end fits TRBJ1-5 better. This CDR3 has 13 amino acids. The CDR3 DNA reads as TGTGCCAGCTGTGGTGGCATAAATCAGCCCCAGCATTTT. This codes for CASCGGINQPQHF.

As to this clonotype: Lacking the conserved final phenylalanine or tryptophan, this CDR3 likely reflects a read error. The DNA is omitted, as the CDR3 cannot be located on it reliably, and the CDR3 follows TCRdb's listing. This rearrangement joins TRBV7-3 to TRBJ2-6; TRBD2, the D gene given by the table, was not confirmed from the DNA. The CDR3 adds up to 18 amino acids, both ends counted. Germline V CDR1 and CDR2: SGHTA, FQGTGA. This CDR3 reads CASSPMGGGTYNEQFFGA.

V is TRBV7-2 and J is TRBJ2-3; 7 nucleotides match TRBD2. The CDR3 extends over 14 amino acids. Trimming took 4 bases from V and 0 from J; bases not matched to a gene: 1. From germline, CDR1 is SGHTA and CDR2 FQGNSA. The CDR3, as DNA: TGTGCCAGCAGCTGGGGAGGGAGCACAGATACGCAGTATTTT. The encoded protein is CASSWGGSTDTQYF.

This clonotype was counted between two and nine times. Just one base apart from a much larger clone, this may be a read error. The gene calls are TRBV19 and TRBJ2-5; the D is unclear. V was pared by 1 base and J by 11 bases, with 17 bases between. CDR3 length: 14 residues. Germline CDR1 LNHDA, CDR2 SQIVND (reference sequence). The CDR3 sequence: CASSIGGRNNEQYF. The CDR3 nucleotides are TGTGCCAGTAGTATAGGTGGTAGAAACAATGAGCAGTACTTC.

The rearrangement joins TRBV7-2 to TRBJ2-5, with D hard to call. From germline, CDR1 is SGHTA and CDR2 FQGNSA. CDR3 size: 13 residues. V lost 5 bases to trimming and J lost 0 bases, with 7 bases between them. In DNA, the CDR3 is TGTGCCAGCAGCCCCCACCACCAAGAGACCCAGTACTTC. Its translation: CASSPHHQETQYF.

The CDR3 bases are TGTGCCAGCAGCTTAAGAGCTAGCGGGATTTTCAATGAGCAGTTCTTC. Protein sequence: CASSLRASGIFNEQFF. The V and J genes are TRBV11-3 and TRBJ2-5; 9 positions agree with TRBD2. The DNA end favors TRBJ2-1, so the J call may be wrong. Germline V gives CDR1 SGHNT, CDR2 YENEEA. The CDR3 runs 16 residues.

This clonotype has a handful of counts. V gene TRBV5-1 combines with J gene TRBJ2-1; 7 bases fit TRBD1. This CDR3 is built from 15 residues. The J segment lost 6 bases and the V segment lost 4 bases, leaving 10 bases of the junction unmatched. Looked up from germline, CDR1 is SGHRS and CDR2 is YFSETQ. The CDR3 region has the DNA TGCGCCAGCAGCCAACAGGGGCCTCTGAGCAATGAGCAGTTCTTC. Translating it yields CASSQQGPLSNEQFF.

The table lists this clonotype with a few counts. The rearrangement uses TRBV12-3 or TRBV12-4 and TRBJ2-1; D call uncertain. The end of the DNA fits TRBJ2-5 better, so the J call may be wrong. The CDR3 is 12 amino acids. In DNA, the CDR3 is TGTGCCAGCAGTTCAATCAGAGAGACCCAGTACTTC. Translated, it gives CASSSIRETQYF.

Concerning this clonotype: Since the CDR3 does not end with the conserved phenylalanine or tryptophan, this likely comes from a read error. No DNA is shown, since the ends of the CDR3 on it are uncertain; the CDR3 is the one TCRdb lists. V usage is TRBV7-9 and J usage is TRBJ2-3; TRBD2 is the table's D call, not checked against the DNA. Per the germline V gene, CDR1 is SEHNR and CDR2 is FQNEAQ (reference sequence). Both ends counted, the CDR3 spans 15 residues. CDR3 amino acids: CASSLTAGNEQYFGP.

Ten or more counts support this clonotype. With a much larger clone just one base away, this may be a read error. The chain employs TRBV12-3 or TRBV12-4 and TRBJ2-5; D is ambiguous. The V gene lost 6 bases and the J gene lost 4 bases, with 15 bases spanning the gap. The CDR3 is made up of 14 amino acids. CDR3 nucleotide sequence: TGTGCCAGCAGCCCCTACGCGAGTTCAGAGACCCAGTACTTC. Encoded protein: CASSPYASSETQYF.

This clonotype was detected a few times. This chain joins TRBV5-8 and TRBJ1-6; 7 positions agree with TRBD1. Germline assignment: CDR1 SGHTS and CDR2 YDEGEE. This CDR3 is built from 16 residues. V shed 4 bases and J 0 bases; nucleotides not matched to a gene: 4. CDR3 sequence: CASSTDRASYNSPLHF. The CDR3, as DNA: TGTGCCAGCAGCACAGACAGGGCCTCCTATAATTCACCCCTCCACTTT.

A note on this clonotype: Germline and junction disagree at one end, which may indicate a read error. This sequence joins TRBV7-6 and TRBJ2-5; no firm D call. The CDR3 runs to 11 residues. Germline loops: CDR1 SGHVS, CDR2 FNYEAQ. CDR3 bases: TGTGCCAGCAGCTTAGGACCTCGGCTGTTCTTC. As protein: CASSLGPRLFF.

CDR3 region: CASSLAIYNEQFF. CDR3 nucleotide sequence: TGTGCCAGCAGCTTAGCTATCTACAATGAGCAGTTCTTC. The J gene is TRBJ2-5, the V gene TRBV11-3, with D unresolved. The J call is in doubt because the DNA end fits TRBJ2-1 better. Germline assignment: CDR1 SGHNT and CDR2 YENEEA. CDR3 length: 13 amino acids.

The chain has TRBV5-1 and TRBJ1-1; TRBD1 aligns across 9 bases. The J call may be mistaken, given a closer DNA end match to TRBJ1-3. This CDR3 region has 14 residues. Germline CDR1 is SGHRS and CDR2 is YFSETQ. In DNA, the CDR3 is TGCGCCAGCAGCCGGGGACAGGGAGAAAACACCATATATTTT. Translating gives CASSRGQGENTIYF.

J is TRBJ2-2 and V is TRBV19; the match to TRBD2 covers 13 bases. Germline CDR1 reads LNHDA; CDR2 reads SQIVND (reference sequence). This CDR3 has 16 residues. The V segment lost 6 bases and the J segment 5 bases; nucleotides outside the gene matches: 6. CDR3 DNA: TGTGCCAGTAGCCCTCGACTAGCGGGAGGAACCGGGGAGCTGTTTTTT. The encoded protein is CASSPRLAGGTGELFF. The full variable domain, rest sourced from reference TRBV19 and TRBJ2-2, is DGGITQSPKYLFRKEGQNVTLSCEQNLNHDAMYWYRQDPGQGLRLIYYSQIVNDFQKGDIAEGYSVSREKKESFPLTVTSAQKNPTAFYLCASSPRLAGGTGELFFGEGSRLTVL.